This T cell receptor (beta chain) was obtained from a study of beta chain features in type 1 diabetes (dated by TCRdb to 2016 to 2018). Regarding the research as a whole: Mean age, gender distribution, total cell number and subset yield did not differ between patients and healthy donors. Regulatory and stem cell-like memory subsets were obtained from only 8 patients and roughly 8 healthy donors, while naive and central memory subsets were obtained from all 28 donors. Across all samples, almost 110 million sorted cells were examined, and cell number per subset correlated strongly with RNA yield. The study compared TCRB repertoires of sorted circulating CD4+ T cell subsets between recently diagnosed type 1 diabetes patients and matched healthy donors. Points the paper makes about the study in general: Shorter templates might have been favored by PCR, but patient and control samples were amplified and corrected together, so both groups would have been affected equally by any skew. Patients with type 1 diabetes made fewer insertions and deleted more nucleotides at VDJ recombination sites, implying thymic rearrangement abnormalities. HLA sub-analyses involved small numbers of individuals, so any influence of HLA type on TCRB rearrangement remained unresolved. The naive, central memory and regulatory TCRB repertoires appeared to resemble one another more closely among patients than among healthy donors. In all four CD4+ subsets, TCRB CDR3 length was moderately but significantly shorter in type 1 diabetes patients. Because cDNA rather than genomic DNA was sequenced, highly expressing activated cells could have been over-represented, although no difference in activation and CD3 levels was found between groups.

Note on this clone: Which antigen it targets is not known. No base quality information exists; no much larger clone differs at one position.

Based on the germline V gene, the CDR1 and CDR2 sequences are SGHRS and YFSETQ. The cysteine opens and the phenylalanine closes a CDR3 of 17 amino acids. Only the CDR3 portion is preserved as DNA: 51 bases, with reading frame beginning at the first base. The trim is 0 bases for V and 2 bases for J, with a gap of 12 bases between the germline ends. From each donor, a single peripheral blood sample of 100 to 150 mL on average was drawn into heparinised tubes. Using a panel that included CD45RO, CCR7, CD25, CD127, CD95 and CD27, naive, central memory, regulatory and stem cell-like memory CD4+ T cells were sorted on a BD FACSAria II. Every sorted population had a purity above 95%. Right away, PBMCs were isolated by Lymphoprep density gradient centrifugation and were stained directly, with no culture step. Samples were stained and sorted in pairs, with one healthy donor and one patient per experiment, so that batch effects were minimized.

All of the isolated RNA was reverse transcribed with the High Capacity cDNA Reverse Transcription Kit, so expressed TCRB transcripts were sequenced. Naive, central memory and regulatory T cell samples underwent deep immunoSEQ sequencing, averaging about 3.57 million total reads per sample. Sorted cells were lysed in RLT buffer and RNA was extracted with DNase-treated RNeasy Micro or Mini kits, depending on cell number. To prevent cross-contamination, each cell subset was processed individually, whereas patient and healthy donor samples were processed jointly. TCRB sequences were amplified from cDNA with the immunoSEQ multiplex PCR, producing 87-bp fragments spanning the CDR3 region. Sequencing of the amplicons was performed on the Illumina HiSeq platform. The authors' pipeline ran thus. Synthetic template baselines were used to correct PCR bias computationally, reads within Hamming distance 2 were collapsed, and singletons that could not be merged were discarded. Reads were aligned against IMGT to assign V, D and J genes, CDR3 length and insertions or deletions at six rearrangement sites. Within each subset, clonotype counts were normalized to sorted cell number, after which true diversity and Gini coefficients were computed with the tcR R package. Repertoire sharing was quantified using the overlap coefficient calculated on TCRB nucleotide sequences. As a proxy for the pre-selection repertoire, out-of-frame TCRB sequences from naive cells were analyzed. Drawn from immuneACCESS, this table holds only the in-frame rearrangements with V and J called that TCRdb kept. Clones are partly lost; checked studies trace under half to an unresolved V gene and leave the rest unexplained. V, J and clone size are those of that table, while D and trimming were read from the DNA. This sample lists approximately 600,000 clones; over 10% were detected once. Of the sample, approximately 0.11% falls within the top ten clones.

This chain joins TRBV5-1 to TRBJ2-6, and TRBD1 may be the D gene, going by 6 matching bases. The TCR sequence derives from a man under 40 with type 1 diabetes. Sequencing used naive CD4+ T cells from blood. The cell subset or site label here, explained by the study, means: true naive CD4+ T cells. The nucleotides are TGCGCCAGCAGCTTGGTGGGGGCCATTGCTGGGGCCAACGTCCTGACTTTC. It translates as CASSLVGAIAGANVLTF.